One TCR beta chain is described in this entry. The record originates from a study of PD-L1 blockade in urothelial cancer. Libraries were prepared by immunoSEQ multiplex PCR; TCRdb keeps only in-frame clonotypes and omits some of them. In the table there are approximately 71,000 clones, roughly nine tenths of which are singletons. Germline V gene sequence: CDR1 MGHRA, CDR2 YSYEKL. This CDR3 is built from 16 residues. This TCR was sampled from a man aged 55 to 69 with urothelial cancer. The chain uses TRBV4-1 and TRBJ2-5, with 11 bases fitting TRBD2. The DNA end favors TRBJ2-7, so the J call may be wrong. Sequencing was performed on PBMCs, taken around atezolizumab (anti-PD-L1) treatment. The CDR3 loop is CASSRSALAGVFEQYF. CDR3 coding DNA: TGCGCCAGCAGCCGATCTGCACTAGCGGGAGTCTTCGAGCAGTACTTC.